This T cell receptor beta chain was captured in a study of CD4+ T cells in melanoma. Findings of the study overall: In melanoma, neoantigen-specific CD4+ T cells reportedly differed in differentiation state.

In regard to this clone: No antigen is known for it.

This table comes from immunoSEQ multiplex PCR, and its TCRdb copy is limited to in-frame clones, with some not included. The sample holds 4,900 or so clones; around three fifths are singletons and the top ten take more than 20%. CDR3 length equals 14 residues. The germline V and J ends were trimmed by 1 base and 1 base, with 5 bases remaining between them. Germline V gene lookup returns CDR1 MNHNS and CDR2 SASEGT. The clonotype was recovered from a human donor with melanoma. Sequenced: cells from a culture (not recorded whether cultured in vitro). J is TRBJ1-5 and V is TRBV6-1; D ambiguous. The CDR3 DNA reads as TGTGCCAGCAGTGAAGGTCCGAGCAATCAGCCCCAGCATTTT. Its protein product is CASSEGPSNQPQHF.